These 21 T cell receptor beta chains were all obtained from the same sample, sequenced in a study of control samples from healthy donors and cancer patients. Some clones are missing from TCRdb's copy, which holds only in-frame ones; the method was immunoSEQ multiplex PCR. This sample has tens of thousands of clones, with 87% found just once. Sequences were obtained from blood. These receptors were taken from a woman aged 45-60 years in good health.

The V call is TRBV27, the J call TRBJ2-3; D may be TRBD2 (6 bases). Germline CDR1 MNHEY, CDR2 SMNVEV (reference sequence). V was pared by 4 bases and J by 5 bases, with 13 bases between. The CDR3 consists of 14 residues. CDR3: CASSSSPGRDTQYF. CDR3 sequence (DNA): TGTGCCAGCAGTTCCTCCCCCGGGAGAGATACGCAGTATTTT.

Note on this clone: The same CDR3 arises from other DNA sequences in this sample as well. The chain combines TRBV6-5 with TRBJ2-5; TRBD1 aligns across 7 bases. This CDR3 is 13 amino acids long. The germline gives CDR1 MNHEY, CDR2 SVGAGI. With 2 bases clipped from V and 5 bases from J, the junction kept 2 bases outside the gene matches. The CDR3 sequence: CASSYRGRETQYF. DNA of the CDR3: TGTGCCAGCAGTTACAGGGGGCGGGAGACCCAGTACTTC.

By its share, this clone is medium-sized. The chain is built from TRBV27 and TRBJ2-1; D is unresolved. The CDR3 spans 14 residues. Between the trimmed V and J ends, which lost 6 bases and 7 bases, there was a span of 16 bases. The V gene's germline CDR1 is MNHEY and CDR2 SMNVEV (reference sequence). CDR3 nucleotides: TGTGCCAGCAGCCCACAAAAGCTAGGGAATGAGCAGTTCTTC. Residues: CASSPQKLGNEQFF.

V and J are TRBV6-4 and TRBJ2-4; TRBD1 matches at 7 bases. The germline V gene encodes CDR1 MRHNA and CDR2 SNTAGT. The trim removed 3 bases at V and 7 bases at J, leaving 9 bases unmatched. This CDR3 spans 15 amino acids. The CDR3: CASSETGSGGNIQYF. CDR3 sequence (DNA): TGTGCCAGCAGTGAGACAGGGAGTGGGGGCAACATTCAGTACTTC.

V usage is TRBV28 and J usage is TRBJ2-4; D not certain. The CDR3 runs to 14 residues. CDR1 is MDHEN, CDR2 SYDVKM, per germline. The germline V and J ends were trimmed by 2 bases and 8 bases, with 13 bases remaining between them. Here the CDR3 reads CASSLAGSRYIQYF. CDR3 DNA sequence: TGTGCCAGCAGTTTAGCCGGCAGCCGTTACATTCAGTACTTC.

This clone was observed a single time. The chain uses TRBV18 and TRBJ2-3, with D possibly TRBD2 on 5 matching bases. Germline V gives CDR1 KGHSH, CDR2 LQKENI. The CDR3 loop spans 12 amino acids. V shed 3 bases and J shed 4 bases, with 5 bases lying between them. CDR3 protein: CASSPSADTQYF. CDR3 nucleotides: TGTGCCAGCTCACCTAGCGCAGATACGCAGTATTTT. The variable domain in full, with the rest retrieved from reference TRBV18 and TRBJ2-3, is NAGVMQNPRHLVRRRGQEARLRCSPMKGHSHVYWYRQLPEEGLKFMVYLQKENIIDESGMPKERFSAEFPKEGPSILRIQQVVRGDSAAYFCASSPSADTQYFGPGTRLTVL.

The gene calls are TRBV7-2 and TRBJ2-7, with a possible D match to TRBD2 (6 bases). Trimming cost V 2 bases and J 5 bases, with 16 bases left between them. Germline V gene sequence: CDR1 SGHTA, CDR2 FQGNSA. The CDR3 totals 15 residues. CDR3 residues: CASSLLATLRDEQYF. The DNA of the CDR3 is TGTGCCAGCAGCTTACTAGCGACCCTACGGGACGAGCAGTACTTC.

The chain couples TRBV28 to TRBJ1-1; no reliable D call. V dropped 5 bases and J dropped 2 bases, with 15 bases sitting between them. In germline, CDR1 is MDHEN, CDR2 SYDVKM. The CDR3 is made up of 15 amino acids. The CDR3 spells CASSPHSWSNTEAFF. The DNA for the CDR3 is TGTGCCAGCAGTCCCCATTCGTGGTCCAACACTGAAGCTTTCTTT.

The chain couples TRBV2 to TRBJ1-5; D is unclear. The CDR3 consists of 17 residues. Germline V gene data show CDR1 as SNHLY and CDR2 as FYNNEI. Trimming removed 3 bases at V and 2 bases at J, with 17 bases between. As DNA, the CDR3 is TGTGCCAGCAGTGATCGGCGAGGAATCTATCGCAATCAGCCCCAGCATTTT. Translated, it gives CASSDRRGIYRNQPQHF. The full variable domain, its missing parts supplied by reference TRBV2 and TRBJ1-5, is EPEVTQTPSHQVTQMGQEVILRCVPISNHLYFYWYRQILGQKVEFLVSFYNNEISEKSEIFDDQFSVERPDGSNFTLKIRSTKLEDSAMYFCASSDRRGIYRNQPQHFGDGTRLSIL.

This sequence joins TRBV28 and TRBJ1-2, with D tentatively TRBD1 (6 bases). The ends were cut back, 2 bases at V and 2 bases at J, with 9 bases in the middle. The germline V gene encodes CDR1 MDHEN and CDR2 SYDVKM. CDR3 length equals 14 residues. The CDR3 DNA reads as TGTGCCAGCAGTTTAGGGACATCCAACTATGGCTACACCTTC. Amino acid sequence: CASSLGTSNYGYTF.

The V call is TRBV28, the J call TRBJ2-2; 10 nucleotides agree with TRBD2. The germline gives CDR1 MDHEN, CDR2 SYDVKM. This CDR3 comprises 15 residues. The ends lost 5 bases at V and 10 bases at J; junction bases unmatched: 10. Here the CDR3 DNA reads TGTGCCAGCAGTGTCGCACTAGCGGGAAAGGAGGAGCTGTTTTTT. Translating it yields CASSVALAGKEELFF.

In DNA, the CDR3 is TGTGCCAGCAGCTTCGGGAGTGGCTATGAGCAGTTCTTC. Protein sequence: CASSFGSGYEQFF. J is TRBJ2-1 and V is TRBV7-3, with D tentatively TRBD2 (6 bases). V was pared by 3 bases and J by 8 bases, with 11 bases between. CDR1 and CDR2 from the germline V gene are SGHTA and FQGTGA. This CDR3 has 13 amino acids.

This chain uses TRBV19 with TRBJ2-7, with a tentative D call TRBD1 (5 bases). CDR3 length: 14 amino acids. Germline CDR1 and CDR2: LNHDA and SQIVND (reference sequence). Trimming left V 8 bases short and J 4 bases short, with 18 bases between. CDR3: CASRWFGRVYEQYF. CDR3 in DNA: TGTGCCAGTCGCTGGTTCGGCAGGGTGTACGAGCAGTACTTC. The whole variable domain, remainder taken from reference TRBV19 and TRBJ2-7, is DGGITQSPKYLFRKEGQNVTLSCEQNLNHDAMYWYRQDPGQGLRLIYYSQIVNDFQKGDIAEGYSVSREKKESFPLTVTSAQKNPTAFYLCASRWFGRVYEQYFGPGTRLTVT.

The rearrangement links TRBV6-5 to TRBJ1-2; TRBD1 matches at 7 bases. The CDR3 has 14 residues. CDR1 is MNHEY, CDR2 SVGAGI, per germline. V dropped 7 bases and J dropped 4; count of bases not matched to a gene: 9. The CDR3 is CASNTDRVGYGYTF. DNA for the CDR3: TGTGCCAGCAATACCGACAGGGTGGGCTATGGCTACACCTTC.

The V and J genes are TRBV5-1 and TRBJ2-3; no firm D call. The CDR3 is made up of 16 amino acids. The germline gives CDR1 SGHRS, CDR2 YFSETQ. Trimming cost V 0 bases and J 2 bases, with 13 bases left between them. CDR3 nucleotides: TGCGCCAGCAGCTTGGCAGCCCATTCCGCCACAGATACGCAGTATTTT. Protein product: CASSLAAHSATDTQYF.

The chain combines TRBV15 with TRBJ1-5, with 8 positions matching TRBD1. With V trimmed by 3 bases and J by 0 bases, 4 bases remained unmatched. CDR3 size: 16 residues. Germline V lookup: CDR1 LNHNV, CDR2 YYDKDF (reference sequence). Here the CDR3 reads CATSSGDRGSNQPQHF. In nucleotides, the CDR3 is TGTGCCACCAGCAGTGGTGACAGGGGTAGCAATCAGCCCCAGCATTTT.

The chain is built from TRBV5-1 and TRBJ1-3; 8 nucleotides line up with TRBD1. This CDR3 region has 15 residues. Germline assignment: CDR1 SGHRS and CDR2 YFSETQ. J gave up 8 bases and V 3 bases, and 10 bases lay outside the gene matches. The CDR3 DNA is TGCGCCAGCAGCTGGGGGACAGGCCCTCTGGACACCATATATTTT. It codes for CASSWGTGPLDTIYF.

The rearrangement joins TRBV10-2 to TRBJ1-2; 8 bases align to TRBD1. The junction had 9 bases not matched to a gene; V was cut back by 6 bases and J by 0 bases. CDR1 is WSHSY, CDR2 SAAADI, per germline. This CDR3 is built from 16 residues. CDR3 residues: CASRTTLTGANYGYTF. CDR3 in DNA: TGCGCCAGCAGGACCACACTGACAGGGGCTAACTATGGCTACACCTTC.

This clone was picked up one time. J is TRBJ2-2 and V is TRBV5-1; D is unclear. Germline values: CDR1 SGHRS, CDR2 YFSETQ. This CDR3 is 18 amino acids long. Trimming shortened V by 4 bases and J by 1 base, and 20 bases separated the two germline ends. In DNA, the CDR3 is TGCGCCAGCAGCCCGGTCCCCTTAGGTGCGAAGAACACCGGGGAGCTGTTTTTT. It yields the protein CASSPVPLGAKNTGELFF.

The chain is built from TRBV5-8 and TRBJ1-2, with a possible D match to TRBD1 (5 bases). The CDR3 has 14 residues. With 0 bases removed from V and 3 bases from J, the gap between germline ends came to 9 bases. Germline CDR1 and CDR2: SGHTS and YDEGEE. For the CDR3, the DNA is TGTGCCAGCAGCTTGGGGGGCGCTGACTATGGCTACACCTTC. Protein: CASSLGGADYGYTF.

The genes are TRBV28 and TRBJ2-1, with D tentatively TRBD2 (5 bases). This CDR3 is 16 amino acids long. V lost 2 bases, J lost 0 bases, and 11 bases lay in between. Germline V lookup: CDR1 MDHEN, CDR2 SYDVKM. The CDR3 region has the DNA TGTGCCAGCAGTTTAGGACTCGTTAGCTCCTACAATGAGCAGTTCTTC. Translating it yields CASSLGLVSSYNEQFF.